These T cell receptor beta chains were read from a single sample in a study of T cells in Graves' hyperthyroidism and ophthalmopathy. In TCRdb, the multiplex PCR reads were re-called with MiXCR into one record per CDR3 protein. Of about 540,000 distinct CDR3 sequences listed, just over 45% are singletons. Sequencing used peripheral blood or thyroid tissue (not recorded which). Receptors originate from a young woman with Graves' hyperthyroidism. Each CDR3 is given with its conserved first and last residue. Fields, in order: D gene, V gene, clone size, J gene, CDR3 protein, CDR3 DNA. D genes are given only for firm matches. A clone size is listed for some rows: how often the clone was seen (once, few, many), or a class if it is expanded.

.,TRBV2,many,TRBJ2-7,CASSVSTGYEQYF,TGTGCCAGCAGTGTGTCTACAGGCTACGAGCAGTACTTC
TRBD1,TRBV29-1,.,TRBJ2-5,CSILTGRGETQYF,TGCAGCATCCTGACAGGGCGTGGCGAGACCCAGTACTTC
TRBD1,TRBV27,few,TRBJ2-7,CASSLKGTGAIYEQYF,TGTGCCAGCAGTTTAAAAGGGACAGGGGCCATCTACGAGCAGTACTTC
TRBD1,TRBV9,.,TRBJ2-1,CASSAPSGQGYNEQFF,TGTGCCAGCAGCGCACCCTCGGGACAGGGGTACAATGAGCAGTTCTTC
TRBD2,TRBV20-1,.,TRBJ2-5,CSARDRTSGSVETQYF,TGCAGTGCTAGAGATCGAACTAGCGGGAGCGTGGAGACCCAGTACTTC
.,TRBV19,.,TRBJ1-1,CASSIDRGW,TGTGCCAGTAGTATAGATCGGGGCTGG
.,TRBV27,many,TRBJ2-5,CASSVGMRQTQYF,TGTGCCAGCAGCGTGGGGATGAGGCAGACCCAGTACTTC
TRBD1,TRBV29-1,few,TRBJ1-5,CSMGQSSNQPQHF,TGCAGTATGGGACAGTCAAGCAATCAGCCCCAGCATTTT
.,TRBV24-1,many,TRBJ2-5,CATSDLFRRQYF,TGTGCCACCAGTGATTTGTTTAGGCGCCAGTACTTC
.,TRBV3-1,many,TRBJ1-1,CASSQPEDTEAFF,TGTGCCAGCAGCCAACCAGAAGACACTGAAGCTTTCTTT
TRBD2,TRBV20-1,.,TRBJ2-5,CSATLSGGGQETQYF,TGCAGTGCTACCTTAAGCGGGGGAGGGCAAGAGACCCAGTACTTC
.,TRBV5-5,many,TRBJ1-2,CASSLPQGPAFGYTF,TGTGCCAGCAGCTTGCCCCAAGGACCGGCGTTTGGCTACACCTTC
.,TRBV6-5,few,TRBJ1-1,CASSYSTGTEAFF,TGTGCCAGCAGTTACTCGACGGGGACTGAAGCTTTCTTT
.,TRBV20-1,many,TRBJ1-2,CSARDLYYGYTF,TGCAGTGCTAGAGATCTCTATTATGGCTACACCTTC
TRBD1,TRBV9,many,TRBJ2-6,CASSDDREQPGANVLTF,TGTGCCAGCAGCGACGACAGGGAGCAACCGGGGGCCAACGTCCTGACTTTC
TRBD2,TRBV29-1,few,TRBJ2-2,CSVRLAGAINTGELFF,TGCAGCGTACGACTAGCGGGAGCTATTAACACCGGGGAGCTGTTTTTT
.,TRBV2,many,TRBJ2-1,CASSRLNEQFF,TGTGCCAGCAGTCGGCTCAATGAGCAGTTCTTC